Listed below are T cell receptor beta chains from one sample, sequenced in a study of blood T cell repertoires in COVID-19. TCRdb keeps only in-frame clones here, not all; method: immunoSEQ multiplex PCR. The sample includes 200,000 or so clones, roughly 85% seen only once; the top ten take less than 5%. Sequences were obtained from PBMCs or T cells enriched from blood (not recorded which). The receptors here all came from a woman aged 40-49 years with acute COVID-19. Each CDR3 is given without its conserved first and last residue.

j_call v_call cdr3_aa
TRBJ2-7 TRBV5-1 ASSITSGRVFYEQY
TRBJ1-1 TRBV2 ASKGQGLMNTEAF
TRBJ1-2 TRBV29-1 SVVGSNYGYT
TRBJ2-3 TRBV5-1 ASSLAASGSTDTQY
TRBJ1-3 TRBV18 ASSPGTGPSGNTIY
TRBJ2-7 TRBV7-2 ASSWSGGTYEQY
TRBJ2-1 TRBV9 ASSETAPIRMGLGNEQF
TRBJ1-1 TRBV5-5 ASSFEGAAEAF
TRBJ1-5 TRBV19 ASKGTGNQPQH
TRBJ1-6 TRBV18 ASSWTSRGDFNSPLH
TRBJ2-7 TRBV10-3 AIGELYEQY
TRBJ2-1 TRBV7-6 ASSSTGTSGSYEQF
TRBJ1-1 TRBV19 ASSIVGEVNTEAF
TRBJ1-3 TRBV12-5 ASGSWTGGNTIY
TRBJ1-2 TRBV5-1 ASSLTQGRNGYT
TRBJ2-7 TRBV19 ASSIIFGGAGGYEQY
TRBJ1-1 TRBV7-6 ASSPPGHIEAF
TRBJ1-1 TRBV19 ASTEGGVRAAF
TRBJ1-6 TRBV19 ASRDTRGSPLH
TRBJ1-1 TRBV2 ATQGQYNTEAF
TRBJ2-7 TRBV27 ASRASGSYEQY
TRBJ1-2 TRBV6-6 ASSPKIRDRGLVGYT
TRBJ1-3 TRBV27 ASSPATAYGNTIY
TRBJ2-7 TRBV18 ASSPSSYEQY
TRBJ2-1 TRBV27 ASSLELPLAGGSEQF
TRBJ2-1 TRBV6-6 ASTLTSGRDGEQF
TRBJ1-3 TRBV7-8 ASSLGGTGNTIY
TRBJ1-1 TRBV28 ASSLGRNTEAF
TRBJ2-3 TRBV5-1 ASSTTSSVDTQY
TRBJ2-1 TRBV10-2 ASRRYGRESIYNEQF
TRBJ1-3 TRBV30 AWTGDSPSGNTIY
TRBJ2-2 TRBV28 AAIGGTGELF
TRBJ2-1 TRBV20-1 SARLAGEQF
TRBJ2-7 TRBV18 ASSPQGLAGDEQY
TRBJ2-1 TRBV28 ASSSNRGSYNEQF
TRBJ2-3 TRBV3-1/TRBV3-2 ASSQTIGTDTQY
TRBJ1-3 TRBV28 ASSPTVSGNTIY
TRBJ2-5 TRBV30 AWKVGSQETQY
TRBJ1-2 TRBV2 ASSPTGGGFGYT
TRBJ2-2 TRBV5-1 ASSSLGGNTGELF
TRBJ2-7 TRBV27 ASGRTSGDITYEQY
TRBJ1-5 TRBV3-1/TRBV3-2 ASSLQGNQPQH
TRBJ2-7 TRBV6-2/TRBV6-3 ASSSIRTGTHEQY
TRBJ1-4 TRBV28 ASSTPGQGQTNEKLF
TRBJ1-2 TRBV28 ASSSYLAAGQGNYGYT
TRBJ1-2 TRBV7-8 ASSLGSGETGYT
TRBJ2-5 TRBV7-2 ASSLGGGSRETQY
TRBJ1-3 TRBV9 ASSVGTGAVSGNTIY
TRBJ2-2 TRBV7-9 ASSSRVTGELF
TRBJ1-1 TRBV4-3 ASSPDRETEAF
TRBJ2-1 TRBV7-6 ASSLGTLAGDNEQF
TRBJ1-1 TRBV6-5 ASSYTGQGAEAF
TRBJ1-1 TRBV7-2 ASSLWQNTEAF
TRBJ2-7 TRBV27 ASSSGTGYEQY
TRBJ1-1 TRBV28 ASSPPGRTEAF
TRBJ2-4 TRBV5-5 ASSFTGTGRDIQY
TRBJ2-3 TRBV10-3 AISEDRVMGDTQY